These 27 T cell receptor beta chains originate from one sample sequenced in a study of blood T cell repertoires in COVID-19. Using immunoSEQ multiplex PCR, the repertoire was profiled, and TCRdb retains in-frame clones only, with some absent. In the table there are about 69,000 clones, more than 70% of which are singletons. Sequenced: peripheral blood. These receptors originate from a human donor in a cohort sampled during active COVID-19.

V usage is TRBV18 and J usage is TRBJ2-7; 10 bases match TRBD2. The CDR3 consists of 14 residues. V lost 3 bases, J lost 5 bases, and 4 bases stayed unmatched. CDR1 and CDR2 from the germline V gene are KGHSH and LQKENI. The CDR3 loop reads CASSPSGRADEQYF. The DNA for the CDR3 is TGTGCCAGCTCACCGAGCGGGAGGGCCGACGAGCAGTACTTC.

The V and J genes are TRBV6-1 and TRBJ1-5; 9 nucleotides line up with TRBD1. This CDR3 is built from 17 residues. The trim removed 2 bases at V and 4 bases at J, leaving 9 bases unmatched. Germline CDR1 MNHNS, CDR2 SASEGT. The CDR3 DNA is TGTGCCAGCAGTGAATCGACAGGGGGGGCCGGTAATCAGCCCCAGCATTTT. Its protein is CASSESTGGAGNQPQHF.

This clone was counted a few times. The CDR3 DNA follows: TGTGCCAGCAGTTACTCCGGGGGGCGAGAGAATTCACCCCTCCACTTT. Protein product: CASSYSGGRENSPLHF. This chain connects TRBV6-5 to TRBJ1-6, with D maybe TRBD1 (6 bases). The ends were cut back, 0 bases at V and 7 bases at J, with 13 bases in the middle. This CDR3 comprises 16 residues. Germline V gene lookup returns CDR1 MNHEY and CDR2 SVGAGI.

The rearrangement joins TRBV6-5 to TRBJ2-7; 9 positions match TRBD1. The germline V gene encodes CDR1 MNHEY and CDR2 SVGAGI. The J segment lost 11 bases and the V segment lost 5 bases, leaving 10 bases of the junction unmatched. CDR3 length equals 13 residues. The CDR3 nucleotides are TGTGCCAGCAGTCTTACAGGGGGCGTGATAAAGTACTTC. This sequence encodes CASSLTGGVIKYF.

The rearrangement uses TRBV3-1 (or the pseudogene TRBV3-2) and TRBJ2-2; D is unclear. This CDR3 spans 13 amino acids. Germline lookup yields CDR1 LGHDT and CDR2 YNNKEL (reference sequence). V was pared by 1 base and J by 4 bases, with 4 bases between. This chain's CDR3 is CASSQAGTGELFF. CDR3 nucleotides: TGTGCCAGCAGCCAAGCCGGCACCGGGGAGCTGTTTTTT.

The chain links TRBV28 to TRBJ1-5, with 7 bases identical to TRBD1. Germline values: CDR1 MDHEN, CDR2 SYDVKM. J gave up 1 base and V 6 bases, and 9 bases lay outside the gene matches. This CDR3 is 16 amino acids long. The CDR3 spells CASRSTGVSSNQPQHF. Written as DNA, the CDR3 is TGTGCCAGCAGGTCTACAGGGGTCTCCAGCAATCAGCCCCAGCATTTT.

The chain has TRBV28 and TRBJ1-2; 7 bases match TRBD1. The ends lost 7 bases at V and 3 bases at J; junction bases unmatched: 8. Per germline, CDR1 MDHEN and CDR2 SYDVKM. This CDR3 is built from 14 residues. The CDR3 bases are TGTGCCAGCATAATACAGGGGACCGACTATGGCTACACCTTC. This translates into CASIIQGTDYGYTF.

This chain links TRBV20-1 with TRBJ2-5; no definite D call. Per germline, CDR1 DFQATT and CDR2 SNEGSKA (reference sequence). CDR3 length: 11 amino acids. Trimming cost V 5 bases and J 0 bases, with 4 bases left between them. The CDR3 region is CSAEYQETQYF. DNA for the CDR3: TGCAGTGCTGAGTACCAAGAGACCCAGTACTTC.

The chain joins TRBV5-1 to TRBJ2-7, with TRBD2 as a possible D gene (6 bases). Trimming left V 0 bases short and J 5 bases short, with 12 bases between. The CDR3 length is 14 residues. CDR1 is SGHRS and CDR2 is YFSETQ in the germline V gene. CDR3 sequence reads: CASSLGTRRDEQYF. CDR3 DNA sequence: TGCGCCAGCAGCTTGGGCACAAGGAGGGACGAGCAGTACTTC.

The chain's CDR3 is CAGGRNQETQYF. As DNA, the CDR3 is TGTGCCGGGGGGAGGAACCAAGAGACCCAGTACTTC. The rearrangement links TRBV12-3 or TRBV12-4 to TRBJ2-5; the D gene is possibly TRBD2 (6 bases). This CDR3 comprises 12 residues. V was clipped by 11 bases and J by 0 bases, with 10 bases between them.

The genes are TRBV20-1 and TRBJ1-5, with D unresolved. CDR1 is DFQATT and CDR2 is SNEGSKA in the germline V gene (reference sequence). V shed 3 bases and J shed 1 base, with 10 bases lying between them. The CDR3 runs 14 residues. CDR3 loop: CSASPGGSNQPQHF. Written as DNA, the CDR3 is TGCAGTGCTAGTCCCGGAGGCAGCAATCAGCCCCAGCATTTT.

This rearrangement joins TRBV28 to TRBJ2-7; 8 bases line up with TRBD2. The germline gives CDR1 MDHEN, CDR2 SYDVKM. V lost 5 bases to trimming and J lost 2 bases; unmatched junction nucleotides: 8. The CDR3 totals 15 residues. CDR3 nucleotides: TGTGCCAGCAGTCCTTTTGCGGGAGGCGCCTACGAGCAGTACTTC. Translating it yields CASSPFAGGAYEQYF.

The V call is TRBV5-1, the J call TRBJ2-1; TRBD2 matches at 14 bases. Germline CDR1 reads SGHRS; CDR2 reads YFSETQ. V was pared by 4 bases and J by 7 bases, with 7 bases of the junction left unmatched. The CDR3 consists of 16 residues. CDR3 sequence reads: CASSTGLAGGANEQFF. CDR3 nucleotide sequence: TGCGCCAGCAGCACCGGACTAGCGGGAGGTGCAAATGAGCAGTTCTTC.

V and J are TRBV9 and TRBJ1-2; 9 bases align to TRBD1. The germline CDR1 and CDR2 sequences are SGDLS and YYNGEE. This CDR3 spans 16 amino acids. V trimming: 0 bases; J trimming: 7 bases; junction bases outside the gene matches: 10. CDR3 sequence: CASSVGGYRGPGGYTF. In DNA, the CDR3 is TGTGCCAGCAGCGTAGGCGGGTACAGGGGGCCGGGTGGCTACACCTTC.

The V gene is TRBV5-5, the J gene TRBJ2-2, with a possible D match to TRBD1 (5 bases). Trimming stripped 0 bases from V and 4 bases from J, with 7 bases between. The CDR3 totals 14 residues. From germline, CDR1 is SGHKS and CDR2 YYEKEE (reference sequence). CDR3 protein: CASSLAGPTGELFF. The CDR3 nucleotides are TGTGCCAGCAGCTTGGCAGGGCCCACCGGGGAGCTGTTTTTT.

This sequence joins TRBV7-8 and TRBJ2-7, with D possibly matching TRBD2 (5 bases). V shed 1 base and J shed 4 bases, with 11 bases lying between them. The CDR3 contains 14 residues. The germline gives CDR1 SGHVS, CDR2 FQNEAQ. The DNA of the CDR3 is TGTGCCAGCAGCTTAGAGGTCCGGGGTTACGAGCAGTACTTC. It yields the protein CASSLEVRGYEQYF. The variable domain in full, with the rest retrieved from reference TRBV7-8 and TRBJ2-7, is GAGVSQSPRYKVAKRGQDVALRCDPISGHVSLFWYQQALGQGPEFLTYFQNEAQLDKSGLPSDRFFAERPEGSVSTLKIQRTQQEDSAVYLCASSLEVRGYEQYFGPGTRLTVT.

The gene calls are TRBV4-1 and TRBJ2-2, with D possibly matching TRBD1 (5 bases). Germline V CDR1 and CDR2: MGHRA, YSYEKL. With 0 bases removed from V and 4 bases from J, the gap between germline ends came to 9 bases. The CDR3 loop spans 15 amino acids. The CDR3 coding sequence is TGCGCCAGCAGCCAAGACAGGGTGGGCACCGGGGAGCTGTTTTTT. Amino acids: CASSQDRVGTGELFF.

The genes are TRBV9 and TRBJ2-7; D possibly corresponds to TRBD2 (5 bases). This CDR3 region has 14 residues. CDR1 is SGDLS, CDR2 YYNGEE, per germline. Trimming left V 3 bases short and J 1 base short, with 11 bases between. This CDR3 reads CASSEFSGSYEQYF. CDR3 sequence (DNA): TGTGCCAGCAGCGAGTTCAGCGGTTCCTACGAGCAGTACTTC.

The J gene is TRBJ1-1, the V gene TRBV27, with D maybe TRBD1 (6 bases). V gave up 7 bases and J gave up 5 bases, with 26 bases separating them. Germline CDR1 reads MNHEY; CDR2 reads SMNVEV (reference sequence). CDR3 length: 17 amino acids. In DNA, the CDR3 is TGTGCCAGCACCGGGACACCATCCCACACAGGAGGAACTGAAGCTTTCTTT. It encodes CASTGTPSHTGGTEAFF.

This sequence joins TRBV19 and TRBJ2-2; 8 nucleotides agree with TRBD1. This CDR3 contains 16 residues. Germline assignment: CDR1 LNHDA and CDR2 SQIVND (reference sequence). Trimming cost V 3 bases and J 7 bases; bases outside gene matches: 10. The CDR3 DNA reads as TGTGCCAGTAGTATTGGGCAGGGGGCGCCTAACGGGGAGCTGTTTTTT. It is translated as CASSIGQGAPNGELFF.

J is TRBJ2-7 and V is TRBV18; TRBD1 might be the D (6 bases). V was trimmed by 3 bases and J by 6 bases, leaving 18 bases between them. There are 15 residues in the CDR3. The germline gives CDR1 KGHSH, CDR2 LQKENI. The CDR3 protein is CASSPSRGGDFEQYF. The CDR3 DNA is TGTGCCAGCTCACCTTCCAGGGGCGGTGATTTCGAGCAGTACTTC. Using reference TRBV18 and TRBJ2-7 for the parts outside the CDR3, the full variable domain is NAGVMQNPRHLVRRRGQEARLRCSPMKGHSHVYWYRQLPEEGLKFMVYLQKENIIDESGMPKERFSAEFPKEGPSILRIQQVVRGDSAAYFCASSPSRGGDFEQYFGPGTRLTVT.

V gene TRBV2 combines with J gene TRBJ2-2, with TRBD2 matching 14 bases. The CDR3 has 18 amino acids. Per germline, CDR1 SNHLY and CDR2 FYNNEI. Losses at the gene ends were 5 bases for V and 5 bases for J; bases not matched to a gene: 10. The CDR3 here is CASSNGLAGGWGTGELFF. In nucleotides, the CDR3 is TGTGCCAGCAGTAATGGACTAGCGGGAGGCTGGGGGACCGGGGAGCTGTTTTTT. The entire variable domain, with the rest obtained from reference TRBV2 and TRBJ2-2, is as follows: EPEVTQTPSHQVTQMGQEVILRCVPISNHLYFYWYRQILGQKVEFLVSFYNNEISEKSEIFDDQFSVERPDGSNFTLKIRSTKLEDSAMYFCASSNGLAGGWGTGELFFGEGSRLTVL.

This chain joins TRBV5-6 and TRBJ1-2, with 8 bases aligning to TRBD1. The J segment lost 5 bases and the V segment lost 0 bases, leaving 6 bases of the junction unmatched. The CDR3 is made up of 15 amino acids. Germline-derived CDR1 and CDR2 are SGHDT and YYEEEE. The CDR3 coding sequence is TGTGCCAGCAGCTTGGCCGCGACAGGGGCGTATGGCTACACCTTC. It encodes CASSLAATGAYGYTF.

The chain recombines TRBV11-3 with TRBJ2-5; 9 nucleotides match TRBD1. Germline CDR1 and CDR2: SGHNT and YENEEA. The CDR3 length is 14 residues. V shed 5 bases, J shed 6 bases, and the junction held 7 bases outside the gene matches. CDR3 nucleotides: TGTGCCAGCAGCCCCACAGGGGGCGCGAAGACCCAGTACTTC. Its protein product is CASSPTGGAKTQYF. The variable domain in full, with the rest retrieved from reference TRBV11-3 and TRBJ2-5, is EAGVVQSPRYKIIEKKQPVAFWCNPISGHNTLYWYLQNLGQGPELLIRYENEEAVDDSQLPKDRFSAERLKGVDSTLKIQPAELGDSAVYLCASSPTGGAKTQYFGPGTRLLVL.

In this sample, this clone turned up a few times. A junction boundary mismatches the germline segment, possibly from a read error. The chain couples TRBV10-3 to TRBJ1-5, with a possible D match to TRBD1 (6 bases). The CDR3 consists of 13 residues. Germline V lookup: CDR1 ENHRY, CDR2 SYGVKD. Here the CDR3 DNA reads TGTGCCGTCAGGGGAGAAAACAATCAGCCCCAGCATTTT. This encodes CAVRGENNQPQHF.

The chain employs TRBV28 and TRBJ1-6; maybe TRBD1 (5 bases). The CDR3 spans 15 residues. The germline V gene encodes CDR1 MDHEN and CDR2 SYDVKM. Deletions cut 7 bases from V and 8 bases from J, with 18 bases between. This chain's CDR3 is CASTGGGQAHSPLHF. CDR3 nucleotide sequence: TGTGCCAGCACGGGGGGAGGGCAGGCCCATTCACCCCTCCACTTT.

This clone has just one count. This chain links TRBV5-1 with TRBJ2-1, with 8 positions matching TRBD1. CDR3 length: 15 amino acids. Trimming cost V 5 bases and J 2 bases; bases outside gene matches: 6. Germline assignment: CDR1 SGHRS and CDR2 YFSETQ. Written as DNA, the CDR3 is TGCGCCAGCAGACCGGACAGGGACCCCTACAATGAGCAGTTCTTC. Translated: CASRPDRDPYNEQFF. The variable domain in full, with the rest retrieved from reference TRBV5-1 and TRBJ2-1, is KAGVTQTPRYLIKTRGQQVTLSCSPISGHRSVSWYQQTPGQGLQFLFEYFSETQRNKGNFPGRFSGRQFSNSRSEMNVSTLELGDSALYLCASRPDRDPYNEQFFGPGTRLTVL.